The entry below describes one T cell receptor beta chain. This sample was taken from a study of shared clonotypes between healthy human individuals. CDR3 length equals 14 residues. Germline CDR1 and CDR2: MNHNS and SASEGT. Trimming stripped 1 base from V and 4 bases from J, with 8 bases between. The table came from immunoSEQ multiplex PCR; TCRdb's copy has only in-frame clones and leaves some out. The sample lists a few million clones, approximately 94% seen once, with over 0.12% in the top ten. The sequence derives from a man between 18 and 29 years old in good health. The chain is built from TRBV6-1 and TRBJ1-3; possible D gene TRBD1, 5 bases. Sequenced input: naive CD4+ T cells sorted from blood. Subset: CD45RA+ positively selected. The CDR3 bases are TGTGCCAGCAGTGAAGGGGGGGACGGAAACACCATATATTTT. Amino acids: CASSEGGDGNTIYF.